The clone carrying this T cell receptor beta chain was recorded a few times. Profiled with immunoSEQ multiplex PCR; TCRdb holds only in-frame clones, not every one. Found here are around 300,000 clones, 70% to 90% of them singletons; the top ten hold roughly 2.1%. Trimming took 11 bases from V and 6 from J; bases not matched to a gene: 4. The germline V gene has CDR1 SNHLY and CDR2 FYNNEI. CDR3 size: 12 residues. This sample is drawn from a study of blood T cell repertoires in COVID-19. Looking at the study overall: There were acute and convalescent COVID-19 samples, and they came from the United States, Italy and Spain.

This chain joins TRBV2 and TRBJ2-1; 10 bases are shared with TRBD1. The sequencing input was peripheral blood. This sequence originates from a woman aged 30 to 39 who had recovered from COVID-19. CDR3 sequence reads: CAGRTGGNEQFF. The CDR3, as DNA: TGTGCCGGAAGGACAGGGGGCAATGAGCAGTTCTTC.